This T cell receptor (beta chain) is from a study of spatial heterogeneity in lung cancer. Study overall: Alpha-chain detections were consistently fewer than beta-chain detections among the sequences. An average of more than ten raw reads was observed per unique TCR and UMI combination. Overall study results and limits: Resection saw ubiquitous expanded tumor TCRs appear in blood more than follow-up did.

From the 5' RACE reads, TCRdb called clonotypes with MiXCR, one entry per CDR3 protein. Of about 92,000 distinct CDR3 sequences listed, approximately 12% are singletons. Time point noted: sample taken at primary tumor resection. Extraction of whole RNA from tumor, nontumor lung or frozen PBMC preceded unsorted sequencing. This clonotype appeared a few times. Its target is not known. This CDR3 spans 16 amino acids. Trimming took 3 bases from V and 2 from J, leaving 17 bases between them. Germline lookup yields CDR1 SGDLS and CDR2 YYNGEE. The source material was PBMCs, sampled at surgery. The sequence was collected from a male donor with early-stage non-small cell lung cancer. The J gene is TRBJ2-5, the V gene TRBV9; possible D gene TRBD2, 6 bases. The CDR3 region is CASSEDAGRLQETQYF. CDR3 sequence (DNA): TGTGCCAGCAGCGAGGATGCGGGACGGCTGCAAGAGACCCAGTACTTC.